This TCR beta chain was identified in a study of cytotoxic CD8 clonotypes in ibrutinib-treated CLL. Whole-study findings and limits: Lymph node repertoires were not studied, and sampling times were unmatched.

As to this clone: Its antigen remains unknown.

The V gene's germline CDR1 is SGHRS and CDR2 YFSETQ. There are 16 residues in the CDR3. The V gene end was trimmed by 0 bases and the J gene end by 1 base; junction bases not matched to a gene: 4. The method was immunoSEQ multiplex PCR; TCRdb's version includes in-frame clones alone and lacks a portion of them. The sample shows some 63,000 clones, over 75% of them seen only once. V and J are TRBV5-1 and TRBJ2-5; TRBD2 aligns across 9 bases. The input for sequencing was PBMCs, taken after 12 months of ibrutinib treatment. This receptor was identified in a human donor with chronic lymphocytic leukemia. CDR3: CASSLAPSGAQETQYF. Written as DNA, the CDR3 is TGCGCCAGCAGCTTGGCACCTAGCGGGGCCCAAGAGACCCAGTACTTC.